This is a list of T cell receptor beta chains from one sample in a study of blood T cells in healthy people across ages. TCRdb reprocessed the 5' RACE reads via MiXCR and lists one record per CDR3 protein. The sample shows about a million distinct CDR3 sequences, about 48% of them seen only once. The source material was blood. These receptors came from a man aged 25-45 years in good health. CDR3s include the opening cysteine and the closing phenylalanine or tryptophan. Fields, in order: CDR3 protein, CDR3 DNA, V gene, J gene, D gene, clone size. D genes are given only for firm matches. Size values are once, few and many counts, or a class for expanded clones, and some rows have none.

CASSDTRTDKAPYEQYF	TGTGCCAGCAGCGACACTCGGACAGATAAAGCTCCTTACGAGCAGTACTTC	TRBV7-9	TRBJ2-7	.	.
CGVEAVRNEQFF	TGCGGCGTTGAGGCGGTCCGCAATGAGCAGTTCTTC	TRBV29-1	TRBJ2-1	.	.
CASIATFQETQYF	TGTGCCAGCATTGCGACTTTCCAAGAGACCCAGTACTTC	TRBV6-1	TRBJ2-5	.	few
CATSGRQGEGNQPQHF	TGTGCCACCAGTGGGAGACAGGGAGAAGGCAATCAGCCCCAGCATTTT	TRBV24-1	TRBJ1-5	TRBD1	.
CASSLFSPTSGGMAHNEQFF	TGTGCCAGCAGTTTATTCTCACCGACTAGCGGGGGGATGGCCCACAATGAGCAGTTCTTC	TRBV27	TRBJ2-1	TRBD2	.
CSVETAFSYEQYF	TGCAGCGTTGAAACCGCTTTCTCCTACGAGCAGTACTTC	TRBV29-1	TRBJ2-7	.	many
CASSVEVHTDTQYF	TGTGCCAGCAGCGTAGAAGTGCATACGGATACGCAGTATTTT	TRBV9	TRBJ2-3	.	few
CSASPGGDNTDTQYF	TGCAGTGCTAGTCCAGGGGGCGATAACACAGATACGCAGTATTTT	TRBV20-1	TRBJ2-3	TRBD1	few
CASSESPGQGINEQFF	TGTGCCAGCAGTGAGTCCCCGGGACAGGGAATCAATGAGCAGTTCTTC	TRBV6-4	TRBJ2-1	TRBD1	few
CASSFLDPQETQYF	TGCGCCAGCAGCTTCCTAGATCCCCAAGAGACCCAGTACTTC	TRBV5-1	TRBJ2-5	.	many
CASSQEEGNSNQPQHF	TGCGCCAGCAGCCAAGAGGAGGGTAATAGCAATCAGCCCCAGCATTTT	TRBV4-1	TRBJ1-5	.	.
CASSPSREGQPQHF	TGTGCCAGCAGCCCATCGAGGGAGGGACAGCCCCAGCATTTT	TRBV12-3/TRBV12-4	TRBJ1-5	.	.
CASTGEWNNEQFF	TGTGCCAGCACAGGGGAGTGGAACAATGAGCAGTTCTTC	TRBV12-3/TRBV12-4	TRBJ2-1	.	.
CASSPGLSPGGTEAFF	TGTGCCAGCAGCCCAGGACTGAGCCCAGGAGGGACTGAAGCTTTCTTT	TRBV7-2	TRBJ1-1	.	.
CASSRGQAHNEQYF	TGTGCCAGCAGCCGTGGGCAGGCTCACAATGAGCAGTACTTC	TRBV7-3	TRBJ2-7	.	.
CASSPSGGGTEQYF	TGTGCCAGCAGCCCTAGCGGGGGAGGCACTGAGCAGTACTTC	TRBV4-2	TRBJ2-5	TRBD2	.
CASSELTGANTGELFF	TGTGCCAGCAGTGAACTGACAGGGGCGAACACCGGGGAGCTGTTTTTT	TRBV2	TRBJ2-2	TRBD1	many
CASSSDGIYGYTF	TGCGCCAGCAGTTCAGACGGGATCTATGGCTACACCTTC	TRBV10-2	TRBJ1-2	.	few
CASSGAANTGELFF	TGCGCCAGCAGCGGGGCGGCGAACACCGGGGAGCTGTTTTTT	TRBV5-1	TRBJ2-2	.	.
CASSLAPRLGGETQYF	TGCGCCAGCAGCTTGGCCCCTAGACTAGGGGGGGAGACCCAGTACTTC	TRBV5-1	TRBJ2-5	.	.
CASSVQGGDEQFF	TGCGCCAGCAGCGTCCAGGGTGGGGATGAGCAGTTCTTC	TRBV5-1	TRBJ2-1	.	.
CASSWATSGGTFQETQYF	TGCGCCAGCAGCTGGGCGACTAGCGGGGGTACCTTCCAAGAGACCCAGTACTTC	TRBV5-1	TRBJ2-5	TRBD2	once
CASSTDTIKEKLFF	TGCGCCAGCAGCACGGACACCATAAAGGAAAAACTGTTTTTT	TRBV5-1	TRBJ1-4	.	.
CASRVVYSNQPQHF	TGTGCCAGCAGAGTGGTTTATAGCAATCAGCCCCAGCATTTT	TRBV27	TRBJ1-5	.	few
CATSRDLKETQYF	TGTGCCACCAGCAGAGACCTAAAAGAGACCCAGTACTTC	TRBV15	TRBJ2-5	.	.
CSARGTGSSYSEQFF	TGCAGTGCTAGAGGGACGGGGAGCTCCTACAGTGAGCAGTTCTTC	TRBV20-1	TRBJ2-1	.	.
CASKSGGANEQFF	TGTGCCAGCAAAAGCGGGGGGGCGAATGAGCAGTTCTTC	TRBV2	TRBJ2-1	TRBD2	.
CASSPARGGSDEQYF	TGTGCCAGCTCACCAGCGAGGGGTGGCTCCGACGAGCAGTACTTC	TRBV18	TRBJ2-7	.	.
CASSQDRGTYNEQFF	TGTGCCAGCAGCCAAGATCGGGGGACCTACAATGAGCAGTTCTTC	TRBV3-1	TRBJ2-1	.	.
CAIRNRVNTDTQYF	TGTGCCATCAGAAACAGGGTCAACACAGATACGCAGTATTTT	TRBV10-3	TRBJ2-3	.	.
CSVVREGYGYTF	TGCAGCGTGGTCAGGGAAGGCTATGGCTACACCTTC	TRBV29-1	TRBJ1-2	.	.
CASSHPGTGYGYTF	TGCGCCAGCAGCCATCCCGGGACGGGCTATGGCTACACCTTC	TRBV4-3	TRBJ1-2	.	few
CASSYEGYQETQYF	TGTGCCAGCAGTTATGAAGGGTACCAAGAGACCCAGTACTTC	TRBV6-6	TRBJ2-5	.	few
CASSLPGPYNEQFF	TGTGCCAGCAGTTTACCAGGGCCCTACAATGAGCAGTTCTTC	TRBV12-3/TRBV12-4	TRBJ2-1	.	many
CASRAGTGLYEQYF	TGTGCCAGCAGGGCCGGGACAGGGTTGTACGAGCAGTACTTC	TRBV3-1	TRBJ2-7	TRBD1	.
CASSRWIDSNQPQHF	TGCGCCAGCAGCCGCTGGATCGATAGCAATCAGCCCCAGCATTTT	TRBV4-1	TRBJ1-5	.	.
CASSSGQTNRNYGYTF	TGTGCCAGCAGCTCGGGACAGACAAACCGAAACTATGGCTACACCTTC	TRBV5-4	TRBJ1-2	TRBD1	.
CASSQDPQGLSPLHF	TGTGCCAGCAGCCAAGATCCGCAGGGTCTTTCACCCCTCCACTTT	TRBV4-2	TRBJ1-6	.	.
CASSPRDGQSTDTQYF	TGTGCCAGCAGCCCTCGGGACGGACAAAGCACAGATACGCAGTATTTT	TRBV9	TRBJ2-3	.	.
CSPKLAQETQYF	TGCAGCCCGAAACTAGCCCAAGAGACCCAGTACTTC	TRBV29-1	TRBJ2-5	.	few
CSAKDGNIQYF	TGCAGTGCTAAAGACGGGAACATTCAGTACTTC	TRBV20-1	TRBJ2-4	.	.
CSVRDGRYGYTF	TGCAGCGTTCGGGACGGCCGGTATGGCTACACCTTC	TRBV29-1	TRBJ1-2	.	.
CASSLSTGASYNEQFF	TGTGCCAGCAGTTTGTCCACAGGGGCCTCCTACAATGAGCAGTTCTTC	TRBV28	TRBJ2-1	TRBD1	few
CASSGLTSGVVNEQFF	TGTGCCAGCAGCGGGTTGACTAGCGGGGTTGTTAATGAGCAGTTCTTC	TRBV7-2	TRBJ2-1	TRBD2	.
CTNSPQGEYEQYF	TGCACCAACAGCCCGCAGGGGGAGTACGAGCAGTACTTC	TRBV5-1	TRBJ2-7	TRBD1	.
CATSTGVTDTQYF	TGTGCCACCAGCACAGGGGTCACAGATACGCAGTATTTT	TRBV15	TRBJ2-3	.	once
CASSMGSYNGQFF	TGTGCCAGCAGCATGGGTTCCTACAATGGGCAGTTCTTC	TRBV9	TRBJ2-1	.	.
CASNSIRGHSYNEQFF	TGTGCCAGCAACTCGATCAGGGGCCATTCCTACAATGAGCAGTTCTTC	TRBV11-2	TRBJ2-1	.	few
CSATTGQFNQPQHF	TGCAGTGCGACGACGGGGCAGTTCAATCAGCCCCAGCATTTT	TRBV20-1	TRBJ1-5	.	.
CASSAGTGRGYTF	TGTGCCAGCAGCGCCGGGACAGGGAGGGGCTACACCTTC	TRBV12-3/TRBV12-4	TRBJ1-2	TRBD1	few
CASSVGKLAVSYEQYF	TGTGCCAGCAGCGTAGGGAAATTAGCGGTGTCCTACGAGCAGTACTTC	TRBV9	TRBJ2-7	.	.
CTSSLPGTLLDTQYF	TGTACCAGCAGTTTACCCGGGACACTCCTGGATACGCAGTATTTT	TRBV27	TRBJ2-3	.	.
CASSSAQGYYGYTF	TGTGCCAGCAGCTCGGCACAGGGATACTATGGTTACACCTTC	TRBV7-9	TRBJ1-2	.	.
CSGRTGGLANQPQHF	TGCAGTGGTCGGACAGGGGGCCTGGCCAATCAGCCCCAGCATTTT	TRBV20-1	TRBJ1-5	TRBD1	.
CASRDSGTHGYTF	TGTGCCAGCAGAGACTCCGGGACACATGGCTACACCTTC	TRBV27	TRBJ1-2	.	.
CASRLQGGNQPQHF	TGTGCCAGCAGACTACAGGGAGGCAATCAGCCCCAGCATTTT	TRBV27	TRBJ1-5	.	.
CASSSRSGSNSPLHF	TGTGCCAGCAGCTCCCGTTCGGGGAGCAATTCACCCCTCCACTTT	TRBV7-2	TRBJ1-6	.	few
CASSQAGGQVNIQYF	TGTGCCAGCAGCCAAGCGGGAGGACAGGTAAACATTCAGTACTTC	TRBV3-1	TRBJ2-4	.	.